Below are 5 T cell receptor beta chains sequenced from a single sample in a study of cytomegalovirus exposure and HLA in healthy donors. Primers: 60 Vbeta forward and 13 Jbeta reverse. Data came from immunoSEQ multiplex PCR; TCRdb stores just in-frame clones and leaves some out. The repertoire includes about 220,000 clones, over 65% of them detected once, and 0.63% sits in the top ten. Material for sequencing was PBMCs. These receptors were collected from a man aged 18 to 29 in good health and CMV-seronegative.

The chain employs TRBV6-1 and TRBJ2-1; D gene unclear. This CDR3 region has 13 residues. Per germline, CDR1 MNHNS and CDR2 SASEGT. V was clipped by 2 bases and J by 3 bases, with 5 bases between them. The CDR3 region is CASSEHSYNEQFF. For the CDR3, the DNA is TGTGCCAGCAGTGAACATAGCTACAATGAGCAGTTCTTC.

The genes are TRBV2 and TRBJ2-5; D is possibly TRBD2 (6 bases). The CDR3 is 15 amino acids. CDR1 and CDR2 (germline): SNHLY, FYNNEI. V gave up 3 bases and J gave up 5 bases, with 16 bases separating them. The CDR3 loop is CASSEAGLLGETQYF. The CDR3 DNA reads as TGTGCCAGCAGTGAGGCGGGGCTTTTAGGGGAGACCCAGTACTTC. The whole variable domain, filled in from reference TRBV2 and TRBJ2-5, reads EPEVTQTPSHQVTQMGQEVILRCVPISNHLYFYWYRQILGQKVEFLVSFYNNEISEKSEIFDDQFSVERPDGSNFTLKIRSTKLEDSAMYFCASSEAGLLGETQYFGPGTRLLVL.

The CDR3 reads CAWTPLTGGGKNTEAFF. CDR3 DNA: TGTGCCTGGACACCCTTGACAGGGGGAGGCAAGAACACTGAAGCTTTCTTT. This rearrangement joins TRBV30 to TRBJ1-1, with 9 bases identical to TRBD1. Germline CDR1 is GTSNPN and CDR2 is SVGIG (reference sequence). The V and J ends lost 4 bases and 1 base, in that order; junction bases with no gene match: 13. CDR3 length: 17 amino acids.

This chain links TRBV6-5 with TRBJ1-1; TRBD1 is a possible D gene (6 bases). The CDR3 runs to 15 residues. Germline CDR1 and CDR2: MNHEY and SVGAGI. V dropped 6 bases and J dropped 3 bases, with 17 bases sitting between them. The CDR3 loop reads CASRPAGAGDTEAFF. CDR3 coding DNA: TGTGCCAGCAGACCAGCCGGGGCAGGGGACACTGAAGCTTTCTTT.

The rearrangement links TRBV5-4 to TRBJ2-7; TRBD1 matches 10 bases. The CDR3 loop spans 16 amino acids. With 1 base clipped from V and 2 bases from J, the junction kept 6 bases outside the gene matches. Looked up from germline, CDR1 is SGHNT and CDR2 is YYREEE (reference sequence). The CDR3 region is CASSLYRDRGTYEQYF. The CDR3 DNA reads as TGTGCCAGCAGCTTGTACCGGGACAGGGGAACCTACGAGCAGTACTTC.